This TCR beta chain was identified in a study of shared clonotypes between healthy human individuals. Study-level findings and limits: When naive CD4 clonotypes were compared across several donors, about 4.8% were shared. Among non-shared clonotypes, generation probabilities were lower than among those shared by all four donors.

The V end was cut by 1 base, the J end by 3 bases, with 8 bases between. Germline V gene lookup returns CDR1 SGHDN and CDR2 FVKESK. The CDR3 consists of 14 residues. Of note for this clone: Its matching antigen is unknown.

Repertoires were generated with immunoSEQ multiplex PCR, while TCRdb's copy carries only in-frame clones and drops some. The repertoire holds just over 2,000,000 clones, 85% to 95% seen once, with roughly 0.13% in the top ten. Sequencing was carried out using naive CD4+ T cells sorted from blood. The subset denotes: CD45RA+ positively selected. This receptor was obtained from a man between 18 and 29 years old in good health. The V and J genes are TRBV14 and TRBJ2-3; no reliable D call. The CDR3 protein is CASSQGFGTDTQYF. As DNA, the CDR3 is TGTGCCAGCAGCCAAGGATTCGGGACAGATACGCAGTATTTT.